This TCR beta chain originates from a study of cytomegalovirus exposure and HLA in healthy donors. Whole-study findings and limits: Most TCRs appeared rarely, but some public TCRs recurred in many donors. Later analysis demonstrated an association between a missense DCLRE1C variant and TCR beta V- and J-gene trimming. Prediction of most subjects' HLA-A and HLA-B alleles by TCR beta sequences was reportedly accurate.

Turning to this clone: Its antigen remains unknown.

V was pared by 1 base and J by 9 bases, with 9 bases between. CDR1 and CDR2 from the germline V gene are SEHNR and FQNEAQ (reference sequence). This CDR3 is 13 amino acids long. The PCR had 60 Vbeta and 13 Jbeta primers. Produced via immunoSEQ multiplex PCR; TCRdb's table is partial and in-frame only. The top ten clones hold roughly 2% of a sample with 150,000 to 200,000 clones, around 80% of them seen once. This chain joins TRBV7-9 and TRBJ2-2, with D perhaps matching TRBD2 (5 bases). This receptor was identified in a human donor in good health. The sequenced sample was PBMCs. The CDR3 loop reads CASSLGTRRELFF. CDR3 DNA sequence: TGTGCCAGCAGCTTAGGGACTCGACGGGAGCTGTTTTTT.